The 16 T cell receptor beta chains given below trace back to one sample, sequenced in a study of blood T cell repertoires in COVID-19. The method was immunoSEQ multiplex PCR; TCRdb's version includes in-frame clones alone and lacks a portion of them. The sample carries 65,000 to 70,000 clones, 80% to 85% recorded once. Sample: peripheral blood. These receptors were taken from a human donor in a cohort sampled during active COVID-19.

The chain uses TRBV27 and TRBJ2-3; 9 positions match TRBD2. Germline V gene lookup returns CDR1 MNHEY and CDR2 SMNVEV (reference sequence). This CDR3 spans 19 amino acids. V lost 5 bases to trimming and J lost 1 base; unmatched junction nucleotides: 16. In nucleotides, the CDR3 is TGTGCCAGCAGTCCCACGGCGCGCGGGAGGGGGTCGGGCACAGATACGCAGTATTTT. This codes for CASSPTARGRGSGTDTQYF.

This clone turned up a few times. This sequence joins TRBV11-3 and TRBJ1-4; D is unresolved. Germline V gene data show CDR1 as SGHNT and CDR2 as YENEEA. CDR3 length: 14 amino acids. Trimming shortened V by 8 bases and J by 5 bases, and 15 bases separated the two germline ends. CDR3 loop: CASQYGLGNEKLFF. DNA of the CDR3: TGTGCCAGCCAATACGGACTGGGGAATGAAAAACTGTTTTTT.

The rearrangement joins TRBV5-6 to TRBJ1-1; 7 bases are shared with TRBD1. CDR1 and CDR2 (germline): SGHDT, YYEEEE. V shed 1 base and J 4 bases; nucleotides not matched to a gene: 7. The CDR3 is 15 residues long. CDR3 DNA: TGTGCCAGCAGCTTGCAAGGGGGCGAATCCACTGAAGCTTTCTTT. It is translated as CASSLQGGESTEAFF.

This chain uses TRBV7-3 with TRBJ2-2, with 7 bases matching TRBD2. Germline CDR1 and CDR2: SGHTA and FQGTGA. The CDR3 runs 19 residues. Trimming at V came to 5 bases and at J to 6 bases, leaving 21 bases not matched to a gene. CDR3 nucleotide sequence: TGTGCCAGCAGCCCGACCCCCGGCGTGCGCGGGAGTTGGGCCGGGGAGCTGTTTTTT. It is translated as CASSPTPGVRGSWAGELFF.

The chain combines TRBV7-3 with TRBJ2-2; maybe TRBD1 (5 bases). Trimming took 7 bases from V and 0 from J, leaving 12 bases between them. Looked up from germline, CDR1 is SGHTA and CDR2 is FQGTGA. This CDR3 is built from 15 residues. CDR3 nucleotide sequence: TGTGCCAGCAACCAGGGTGGGCCGAACACCGGGGAGCTGTTTTTT. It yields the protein CASNQGGPNTGELFF.

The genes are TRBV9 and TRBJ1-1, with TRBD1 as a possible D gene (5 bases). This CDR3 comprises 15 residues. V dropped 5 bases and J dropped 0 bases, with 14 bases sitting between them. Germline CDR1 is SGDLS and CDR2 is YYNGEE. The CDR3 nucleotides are TGTGCCAGCAGTTCATCGACAGTTCTGAACACTGAAGCTTTCTTT. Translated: CASSSSTVLNTEAFF.

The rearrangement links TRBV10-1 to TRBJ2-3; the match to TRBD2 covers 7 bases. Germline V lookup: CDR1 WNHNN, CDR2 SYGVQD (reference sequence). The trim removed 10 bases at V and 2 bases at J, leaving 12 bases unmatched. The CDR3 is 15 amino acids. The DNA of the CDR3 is TGCGCCAACCCCCGGCGAGCGGGAAACACAGATACGCAGTATTTT. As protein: CANPRRAGNTDTQYF.

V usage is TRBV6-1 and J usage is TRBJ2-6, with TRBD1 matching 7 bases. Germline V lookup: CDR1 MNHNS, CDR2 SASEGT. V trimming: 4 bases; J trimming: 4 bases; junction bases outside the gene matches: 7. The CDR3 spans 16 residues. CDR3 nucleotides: TGTGCCAGCAGTGGAGGGGGCTTCTTCGGGGCCAACGTCCTGACTTTC. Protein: CASSGGGFFGANVLTF.

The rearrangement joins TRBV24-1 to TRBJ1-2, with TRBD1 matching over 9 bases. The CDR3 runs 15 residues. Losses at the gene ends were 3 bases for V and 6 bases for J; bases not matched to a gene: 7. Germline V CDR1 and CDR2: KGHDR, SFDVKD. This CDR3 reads CATSDPQQGAHGYTF. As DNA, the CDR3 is TGTGCCACCAGTGATCCGCAACAGGGGGCGCATGGCTACACCTTC.

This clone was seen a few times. CDR3 amino acids: CASSHNIRDRRQTF. The CDR3 nucleotides read TGTGCCAGCAGCCATAATATCAGGGACAGGAGGCAGACCTTC. This chain connects TRBV3-1 (or the pseudogene TRBV3-2) to TRBJ1-2; 8 nucleotides line up with TRBD1. The germline V gene has CDR1 LGHDT and CDR2 YNNKEL (reference sequence). CDR3 length: 14 amino acids. After removal of 3 bases from V and 14 bases from J, the junction contained 14 bases not matched to a gene.

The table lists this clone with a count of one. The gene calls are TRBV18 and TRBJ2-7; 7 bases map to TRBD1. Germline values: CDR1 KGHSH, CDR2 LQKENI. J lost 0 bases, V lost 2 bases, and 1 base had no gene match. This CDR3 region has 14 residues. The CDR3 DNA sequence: TGTGCCAGCTCACCATGGGACAGCTCCTACGAGCAGTACTTC. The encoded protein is CASSPWDSSYEQYF.

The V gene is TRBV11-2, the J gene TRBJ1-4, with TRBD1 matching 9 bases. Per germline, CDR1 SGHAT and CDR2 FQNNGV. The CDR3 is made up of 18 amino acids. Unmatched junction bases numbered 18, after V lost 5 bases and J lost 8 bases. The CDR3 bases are TGTGCCAGCAGCCGACCACAGGGGGCGGGTGTAATCGGGGAAAAACTGTTTTTT. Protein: CASSRPQGAGVIGEKLFF.

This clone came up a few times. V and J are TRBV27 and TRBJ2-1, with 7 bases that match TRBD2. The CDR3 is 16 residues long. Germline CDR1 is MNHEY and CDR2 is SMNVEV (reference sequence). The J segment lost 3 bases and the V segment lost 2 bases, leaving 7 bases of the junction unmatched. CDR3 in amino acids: CASSLEASGYYNEQFF. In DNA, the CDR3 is TGTGCCAGCAGTTTAGAGGCTAGCGGATACTACAATGAGCAGTTCTTC.

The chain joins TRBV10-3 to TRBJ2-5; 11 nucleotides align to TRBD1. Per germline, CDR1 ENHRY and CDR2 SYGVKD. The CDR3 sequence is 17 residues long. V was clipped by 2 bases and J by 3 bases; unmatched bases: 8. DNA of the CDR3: TGTGCCATCAGTGAGGGGCTAAGGACAGGGGGCGAAGAGACCCAGTACTTC. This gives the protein CAISEGLRTGGEETQYF.

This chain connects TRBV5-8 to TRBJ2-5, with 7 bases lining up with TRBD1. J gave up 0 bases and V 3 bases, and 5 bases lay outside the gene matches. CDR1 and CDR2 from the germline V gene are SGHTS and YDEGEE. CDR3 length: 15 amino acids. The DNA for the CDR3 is TGTGCCAGCAGCTCCCGACAGGGCTACCAAGAGACCCAGTACTTC. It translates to CASSSRQGYQETQYF.

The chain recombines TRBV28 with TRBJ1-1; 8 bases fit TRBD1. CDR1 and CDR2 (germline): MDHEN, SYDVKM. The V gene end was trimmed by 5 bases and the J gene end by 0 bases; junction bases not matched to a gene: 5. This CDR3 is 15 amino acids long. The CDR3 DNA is TGTGCCAGCAGTCGAGAGGACAGGGTGAACACTGAAGCTTTCTTT. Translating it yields CASSREDRVNTEAFF.